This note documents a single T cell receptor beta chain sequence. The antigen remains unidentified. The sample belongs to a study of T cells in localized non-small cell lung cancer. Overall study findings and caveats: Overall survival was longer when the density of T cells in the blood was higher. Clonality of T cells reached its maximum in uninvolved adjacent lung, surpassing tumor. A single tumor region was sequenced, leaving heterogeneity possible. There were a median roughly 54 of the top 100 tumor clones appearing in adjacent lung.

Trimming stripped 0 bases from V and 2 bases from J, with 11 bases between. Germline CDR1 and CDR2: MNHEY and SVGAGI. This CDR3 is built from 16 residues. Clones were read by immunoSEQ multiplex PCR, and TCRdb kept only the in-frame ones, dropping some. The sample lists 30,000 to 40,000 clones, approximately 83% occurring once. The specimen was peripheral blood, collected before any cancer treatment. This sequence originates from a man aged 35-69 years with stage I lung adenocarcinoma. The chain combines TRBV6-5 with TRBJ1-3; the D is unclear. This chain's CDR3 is CASSYSYRATGNTIYF. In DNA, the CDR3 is TGTGCCAGCAGTTACTCGTATAGGGCGACTGGAAACACCATATATTTT.